This T cell receptor (beta chain) was sequenced in a study of cytomegalovirus exposure and HLA in healthy donors (dated by TCRdb to the late 2010s). For the wider study: According to a later analysis, the roughly 130 validation repertoires were produced on the same platform as the 666 repertoires of the first cohort. The study was designed to test whether signatures of past pathogen exposure could be identified by cataloging public T cell receptors. A separate validation cohort of some 130 different subjects was used in addition to the roughly 700-subject first cohort. To predict cytomegalovirus infection status, the study brought together high-throughput TCR immunosequencing, statistical association of individual TCRs with disease status, and machine learning.

The donors were included in the validation cohort of 90 to 150 subjects, a group kept apart from the 666-subject first cohort. Results the study describes overall, beyond this receptor: While some public TCRs were present in many individuals, most TCR sequences turned up only very rarely across donors. A later analysis had no HLA typing for the validation cohort, so co-occurrence there was scored across all 110 or so repertoires. According to the authors, the approach could potentially be generalized to other disease states and immunological phenotypes. In vitro tests confirmed that three of the cytomegalovirus-associated TCR beta chains recognize cytomegalovirus antigens. Of the cluster scores, about 94% were above 0 in a later analysis, which found that TCRs clustered in the first cohort also tended to co-occur in the 130 or so validation repertoires. Cytomegalovirus status was reported to be diagnosed by the classifier with high specificity and sensitivity in both the original and validation cohorts. The study listed 150 to 200 TCR beta chains as associated with cytomegalovirus.

Libraries were constructed by the immunoSEQ multiplex PCR assay. In the paper's pipeline: A statistical classification framework was developed to diagnose cytomegalovirus status using the catalog of TCR beta chain sequences. TCRdb retrieved this table from immuneACCESS and kept in-frame rearrangements only. Not all clones are present; in checked studies, unresolved V genes account for under half, and no reason is known for the remainder. For V, J and clone size, that table is used; D and trimming come from the DNA. Recorded for this sample are over 100,000 clones; around 92% of them occurred a single time. 3% to 3.5% of the sample lies in the top ten. With respect to this clone: It has no known antigen specificity. Base qualities are not recorded, but no much larger clone differs from it by a single base.

The CDR3 numbers 17 residues from cysteine through phenylalanine. The read is trimmed to its CDR3 DNA, 51 bases read in frame from base 1. The germline V gene provides CDR1 SGHRS and CDR2 YFSETQ. Trimming takes 0 bases off V and 3 bases off J; junction bases not matched to a gene: 11. The chain is assembled from TRBV5-1 and TRBJ1-1; 7 of the junction bases match TRBD1. Sequenced: PBMCs. The receptor was isolated from a man aged 25-45 years in good health and CMV-seronegative. The CDR3: CASSLGVVGGADTEAFF. The DNA sequence reads TGCGCCAGCAGCTTGGGCGTAGTAGGGGGCGCGGACACTGAAGCTTTCTTT.